Each of the 10 T cell receptor beta chains below was sequenced from the same sample in a study of shared T cell receptors in the human thymus. Profiling relied on immunoSEQ multiplex PCR, and the TCRdb table lists in-frame clones only, not all of them. Of roughly 700,000 clones listed, around 89% are singletons. This sample was also put to use in a study of human thymus T cells.

Material for sequencing was thymocytes. Source of these receptors: a boy younger than two with a congenital heart defect.

The J gene is TRBJ2-7, the V gene TRBV21-1; the DNA was not compared with TRBD2, the D call given in the table. TRBV21-1 is listed as a pseudogene. The CDR3 loop spans 16 amino acids. CDR3 sequence: CASSKCSGGSSYEQYF. As DNA, the CDR3 is TGTGCCAGCAGCAAATGTAGTGGCGGAAGCTCCTACGAGCAGTACTTC.

This clone occurred once. V is TRBV6-1 and J is TRBJ1-5; D gene unclear. Deletions cut 1 base from V and 9 bases from J, with 19 bases between. The germline V gene has CDR1 MNHNS and CDR2 SASEGT. This CDR3 has 16 amino acids. CDR3 in amino acids: CASSEVSGSGSPPQHF. In DNA form, the CDR3 reads TGTGCCAGCAGTGAAGTATCGGGGTCCGGAAGCCCGCCCCAGCATTTT.

The V and J genes are TRBV23-1 and TRBJ1-5; possible D gene TRBD1, 5 bases. TRBV23-1 is reported as an ORF; its role is uncertain. The CDR3 is made up of 14 amino acids. Trimming shortened V by 7 bases and J by 5 bases, and 15 bases separated the two germline ends. The CDR3 coding sequence is TGCGCCAGCACCATGGGTAGGGGATATCAGCCCCAGCATTTT. This gives the protein CASTMGRGYQPQHF.

This chain joins TRBV11-2 and TRBJ2-3; D may be TRBD1 (6 bases). V was shortened by 4 bases and J by 3 bases, with 20 bases between the two germline ends. The CDR3 is made up of 17 amino acids. Germline V gene data show CDR1 as SGHAT and CDR2 as FQNNGV. CDR3: CASSSVTTGSATDTQYF. The CDR3 nucleotides read TGTGCCAGCAGCTCTGTAACCACAGGGTCTGCGACAGATACGCAGTATTTT.

The chain recombines TRBV11-2 with TRBJ2-3; 11 nucleotides agree with TRBD1. CDR3 length equals 16 residues. V was clipped by 5 bases and J by 3 bases; unmatched bases: 7. The V gene's germline CDR1 is SGHAT and CDR2 FQNNGV. CDR3 in DNA: TGTGCCAGCAGCCCCCGGACAGGGGGCAGGACAGATACGCAGTATTTT. Residues: CASSPRTGGRTDTQYF.

The V gene is TRBV10-1, the J gene TRBJ2-3, with 9 bases aligning to TRBD1. CDR3 length equals 19 residues. Germline assignment: CDR1 WNHNN and CDR2 SYGVQD (reference sequence). Germline trimming cut 4 bases from V and 3 bases from J; bases unmatched to any gene: 17. CDR3 protein: CASSVGNGDRELGTDTQYF. The CDR3 nucleotides are TGCGCCAGCAGTGTGGGGAATGGGGACAGGGAGTTAGGGACAGATACGCAGTATTTT.

This clone was counted once. For the CDR3, the DNA is TGTGCCAGCAGCCTGGGAAGCGGGAGGCCGCCGCAGTATTTT. This encodes CASSLGSGRPPQYF. The chain recombines TRBV4-2 with TRBJ2-3, with 9 bases that match TRBD2. The CDR3 loop spans 14 amino acids. The trim removed 4 bases at V and 10 bases at J, leaving 9 bases unmatched. From germline, CDR1 is LGHNA and CDR2 YNFKEQ.

This clone was observed a single time. The chain employs TRBV27 and TRBJ2-2; tentatively, D is TRBD2 (6 bases). CDR3 size: 15 residues. V was clipped by 3 bases and J by 5 bases, with 13 bases between them. Germline assignment: CDR1 MNHEY and CDR2 SMNVEV (reference sequence). The CDR3 is CASSFHREETGELFF. Here the CDR3 DNA reads TGTGCCAGCAGTTTTCATAGGGAGGAAACCGGGGAGCTGTTTTTT.

The rearrangement uses TRBV27 and TRBJ2-5; 15 bases align to TRBD2. This CDR3 contains 16 residues. CDR1 and CDR2 (germline): MNHEY, SMNVEV (reference sequence). With 4 bases clipped from V and 2 bases from J, the junction kept 2 bases outside the gene matches. The CDR3 coding sequence is TGTGCCAGCAGTTCCGGGACTAGCGGGAGGCAAGAGACCCAGTACTTC. Translated: CASSSGTSGRQETQYF.

The rearrangement links TRBV15 to TRBJ1-1; the D gene is possibly TRBD1 (5 bases). V shed 5 bases and J shed 6 bases, with 22 bases lying between them. Germline V gene sequence: CDR1 LNHNV, CDR2 YYDKDF (reference sequence). This CDR3 is built from 16 residues. CDR3 in amino acids: CATSEKDQGPSAEAFF. The CDR3, as DNA: TGTGCCACCAGCGAGAAGGATCAGGGCCCCAGCGCTGAAGCTTTCTTT.